The 14 T cell receptor beta chains presented below share a single source sample, sequenced in a study of technical replicates of blood from several donors. Method: immunoSEQ multiplex PCR; TCRdb's copy keeps in-frame clones and lacks some. The sample shows some 94,000 clones, around 96% of them seen only once. The sequenced sample consisted of T cells isolated from PBMCs. Receptor source: a human donor in good health.

V is TRBV11-2 and J is TRBJ1-2, with 7 bases that match TRBD1. This CDR3 is 14 amino acids long. Germline V gives CDR1 SGHAT, CDR2 FQNNGV. Trimming cost V 4 bases and J 4 bases; bases outside gene matches: 6. Here the CDR3 reads CASSSVQGTYGYTF. CDR3 nucleotides: TGTGCCAGCAGCTCCGTACAGGGGACCTATGGCTACACCTTC.

The rearrangement uses TRBV5-1 and TRBJ1-1; D may be TRBD1 (5 bases). The ends were cut back, 3 bases at V and 6 bases at J, with 15 bases in the middle. CDR1 and CDR2 (germline): SGHRS, YFSETQ. This CDR3 contains 14 residues. The DNA for the CDR3 is TGCGCCAGCAGCTCGGATGGGGCCCCGGCTGAAGCTTTCTTT. Amino acids: CASSSDGAPAEAFF.

V and J are TRBV7-8 and TRBJ2-2, with 9 bases aligning to TRBD1. The germline gives CDR1 SGHVS, CDR2 FQNEAQ. The length of the CDR3 is 15 residues. V lost 5 bases and J lost 7; bases outside the gene matches: 8. The CDR3 DNA reads as TGTGCCAGCAGCCCTACAGGGGGCGCGAGCGGGGAGCTGTTTTTT. Its translation: CASSPTGGASGELFF.

The chain recombines TRBV6-6 with TRBJ1-3; no firm D call. Trimming shortened V by 5 bases and J by 4 bases, and 6 bases separated the two germline ends. The germline CDR1 and CDR2 sequences are MNHNY and SVGAGI (reference sequence). The CDR3 is made up of 12 amino acids. CDR3 residues: CASSIQGNTIYF. CDR3 DNA sequence: TGTGCCAGCAGTATCCAGGGAAACACCATATATTTT.

This chain joins TRBV7-9 and TRBJ2-1, with D possibly being TRBD2 (6 bases). The CDR3 consists of 15 residues. V lost 5 bases, J lost 4 bases, and 15 bases lay in between. Germline-derived CDR1 and CDR2 are SEHNR and FQNEAQ (reference sequence). The CDR3 nucleotides read TGTGCCAGCAGCCCTCGCGGGGACCCTTACAATGAGCAGTTCTTC. Protein: CASSPRGDPYNEQFF.

The table lists this clone with a count of one. The chain couples TRBV5-6 to TRBJ2-2, with 10 nucleotides matching TRBD2. Germline CDR1 SGHDT, CDR2 YYEEEE. The CDR3 runs to 15 residues. With V trimmed by 1 base and J by 6 bases, 3 bases remained unmatched. The CDR3 is CASSLLAGVSGELFF. CDR3 nucleotides: TGTGCCAGCAGCTTGCTAGCGGGAGTGTCCGGGGAGCTGTTTTTT.

The V call is TRBV28, the J call TRBJ1-5; TRBD1 matches 8 bases. The V gene end was trimmed by 2 bases and the J gene end by 0 bases; junction bases not matched to a gene: 0. Germline V gene data show CDR1 as MDHEN and CDR2 as SYDVKM. The CDR3 loop spans 15 amino acids. CDR3 loop: CASSLQGASNQPQHF. The CDR3 DNA is TGTGCCAGCAGTTTACAGGGGGCTAGCAATCAGCCCCAGCATTTT.

This clone was seen only once. The CDR3 DNA reads TGTGCCAGTAGCCAACTAGCGGGCTCCTACAATGAGCAGTTCTTC. Protein: CASSQLAGSYNEQFF. The chain employs TRBV19 and TRBJ2-1; 9 nucleotides match TRBD2. The CDR3 is 15 residues long. Germline lookup yields CDR1 LNHDA and CDR2 SQIVND (reference sequence). Trimming at V came to 6 bases and at J to 0 bases, leaving 3 bases not matched to a gene.

The rearrangement joins TRBV5-1 to TRBJ2-1; TRBD2 aligns across 12 bases. After removal of 0 bases from V and 9 bases from J, the junction contained 10 bases not matched to a gene. The CDR3 sequence is 17 residues long. CDR1 is SGHRS, CDR2 YFSETQ, per germline. CDR3 nucleotides: TGCGCCAGCAGCTTGGAGGTACTAGCGGGAGGAGGTACTGAGCAGTTCTTC. Its translation is CASSLEVLAGGGTEQFF.

The chain combines TRBV9 with TRBJ1-1; TRBD1 matches 8 bases. The CDR3 extends over 18 amino acids. The germline V gene encodes CDR1 SGDLS and CDR2 YYNGEE. V shed 3 bases, J shed 7 bases, and the junction held 20 bases outside the gene matches. In DNA, the CDR3 is TGTGCCAGCAGCGCCCCAAATACTATCAGGGGGCCGGTAGGTGAAGCTTTCTTT. Translating gives CASSAPNTIRGPVGEAFF.

This chain links TRBV10-1 with TRBJ1-1; D unclear. The CDR3 has 13 amino acids. Between the trimmed V and J ends, which lost 3 bases and 1 base, there was a span of 6 bases. The V gene's germline CDR1 is WNHNN and CDR2 SYGVQD (reference sequence). In DNA form, the CDR3 reads TGCGCCAGCAGTGAACTACCGAACACTGAAGCTTTCTTT. Amino acid sequence: CASSELPNTEAFF.

The V gene is TRBV10-3, the J gene TRBJ2-5; 11 nucleotides match TRBD1. Trimming took 2 bases from V and 2 from J; bases not matched to a gene: 1. The CDR3 sequence is 15 residues long. Germline loops: CDR1 ENHRY, CDR2 SYGVKD. Written as DNA, the CDR3 is TGTGCCATCAGTGAGGGGACAGGGGGACAAGAGACCCAGTACTTC. Translated, it gives CAISEGTGGQETQYF.

The chain couples TRBV7-8 to TRBJ2-1, with 15 positions matching TRBD2. CDR1 is SGHVS, CDR2 FQNEAQ, per germline. The CDR3 consists of 17 residues. V lost 4 bases, J lost 8 bases, and 9 bases stayed unmatched. CDR3 sequence (DNA): TGTGCCAGCAGCTCAAGGGGGACTAGCGGGAGGTTCCATGAGCAGTTCTTC. As protein: CASSSRGTSGRFHEQFF.

The chain employs TRBV27 and TRBJ2-5; maybe TRBD1 (5 bases). Germline V CDR1 and CDR2: MNHEY, SMNVEV (reference sequence). Trimming left V 5 bases short and J 3 bases short, with 16 bases between. The CDR3 is 15 amino acids. The CDR3 DNA sequence: TGTGCCAGCAGTCTATGGGGCTCCAGGGAAGAGACCCAGTACTTC. Translating it yields CASSLWGSREETQYF.